Many counts were recorded for the clone carrying this T cell receptor beta chain. The antigen remains unidentified. Using its own MiXCR run on the 5' RACE reads, TCRdb lists one record per CDR3 protein. The sample carries about 18,000 distinct CDR3 sequences, more than 6.5% recorded once. As for time point: sample taken at primary tumor resection. Trimming took 6 bases from V and 6 from J, leaving 17 bases between them. Germline CDR1 and CDR2: DFQATT and SNEGSKA (reference sequence). The CDR3 contains 14 residues. This entry belongs to a study of spatial heterogeneity in lung cancer. Study context: More than eight raw reads, on average, carried each unique TCR and UMI combination. Study-wide results and caveats: Within tumors, counts of expanded alpha and beta TCRs tracked tumor mutation counts.

This sequence originates from a female donor with early-stage non-small cell lung cancer. The chain couples TRBV20-1 to TRBJ2-2; D is perhaps TRBD2 (5 bases). The sample in question was lung tumor tissue, obtained at surgery. CDR3 protein: CSARPGRVPGELFF. The CDR3 nucleotides are TGCAGTGCCCGGCCGGGAAGGGTACCCGGGGAGCTGTTTTTT.